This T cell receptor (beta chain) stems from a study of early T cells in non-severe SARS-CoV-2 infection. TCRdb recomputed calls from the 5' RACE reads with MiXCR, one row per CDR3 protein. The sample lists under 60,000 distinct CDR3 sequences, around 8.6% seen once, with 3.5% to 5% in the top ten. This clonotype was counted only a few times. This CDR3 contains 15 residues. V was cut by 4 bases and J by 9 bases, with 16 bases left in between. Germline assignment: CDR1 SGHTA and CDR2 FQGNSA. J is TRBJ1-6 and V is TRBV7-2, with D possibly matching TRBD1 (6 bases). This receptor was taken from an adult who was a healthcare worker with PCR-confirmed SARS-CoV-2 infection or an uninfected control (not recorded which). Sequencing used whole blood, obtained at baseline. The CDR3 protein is CASSSQGLHGSPLHF. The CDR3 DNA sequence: TGTGCCAGCAGCTCACAGGGACTGCATGGTTCACCCCTCCACTTT.